The 32 T cell receptor beta chains in this list originate from one sample, sequenced in a study of metastatic and nonmetastatic thyroid tumors. Every patient was untreated before thyroid surgery. TCRdb re-called clones via MiXCR from the PCR reads. The table shows tens of thousands of clones, with 15% to 20% occurring only once. Material: blood. The receptors originated from a female donor with papillary thyroid cancer or a benign thyroid nodule (not recorded which). Some clones in this sample may be carry-over from other donors' samples.

This clone was seen ten or more times. CDR3 region: CASSQEPSGGAETQYF. CDR3 nucleotide sequence: TGTGCCAGCAGCCAGGAACCTAGCGGGGGGGCGGAGACCCAGTACTTC. The V gene is TRBV4-2, the J gene TRBJ2-5; 12 bases fit TRBD2. This CDR3 comprises 16 residues. Germline V CDR1 and CDR2: LGHNA, YNFKEQ. With 3 bases clipped from V and 5 bases from J, the junction kept 7 bases outside the gene matches.

This clone has at least ten counts. An end of the junction does not agree with germline; a read error may underlie this. V and J are TRBV3-1 and TRBJ2-7, with TRBD1 as a possible D gene (6 bases). The germline V gene encodes CDR1 LGHDT and CDR2 YNNKEL (reference sequence). This CDR3 has 12 amino acids. CDR3 region: CASSQGGYEQYF. In DNA form, the CDR3 reads TGTGCCAGCAGTCAAGGGGGCTACGAGCAGTACTTC.

This clone came up many times. Relative to the germline gene, one junction end is altered; a read error may explain this. This chain links TRBV12-3 or TRBV12-4 with TRBJ2-5; D tentatively fits TRBD1 or TRBD2 (6 bases each). CDR3 length: 12 amino acids. The CDR3 nucleotides read TGTGCCAGCAGGTTAGGGGGGGAGACCCAGTACTTC. As protein: CASRLGGETQYF.

The table lists this clone with a few counts. The chain recombines TRBV27 with TRBJ1-2; no reliable D call. Trimming cost V 5 bases and J 8 bases, with 12 bases left between them. The CDR3 extends over 12 amino acids. Germline CDR1 reads MNHEY; CDR2 reads SMNVEV (reference sequence). CDR3 residues: CASSPMGRGYTF. CDR3 bases: TGTGCCAGCAGTCCCATGGGAAGAGGCTACACCTTC.

This clone was detected ten times or more. The chain uses TRBV2 and TRBJ1-5, with 8 bases identical to TRBD1. The J segment lost 4 bases and the V segment lost 3 bases, leaving 5 bases of the junction unmatched. Germline-derived CDR1 and CDR2 are SNHLY and FYNNEI. The CDR3 totals 15 residues. The CDR3 nucleotides read TGTGCCAGCAGTGACCCCAGGGGGCAGAATCAGCCCCAGCATTTT. Amino acids: CASSDPRGQNQPQHF.

This clone was detected many times. The V and J genes are TRBV16 and TRBJ1-1; tentatively, D is TRBD1 (5 bases). The germline V and J ends were trimmed by 1 base and 4 bases, with 13 bases remaining between them. The CDR3 consists of 15 residues. Germline values: CDR1 KGHSY, CDR2 FQNENV. The CDR3 loop is CASSQWGGEGTEAFF. The CDR3 DNA sequence: TGTGCCAGCAGCCAATGGGGAGGGGAGGGCACTGAAGCTTTCTTT.

This clone was counted at least ten times. This chain links TRBV3-1 with TRBJ2-7; 7 bases fit TRBD2. Losses at the gene ends were 5 bases for V and 2 bases for J; bases not matched to a gene: 9. This CDR3 comprises 15 residues. Germline loops: CDR1 LGHDT, CDR2 YNNKEL (reference sequence). CDR3 in DNA: TGTGCCAGCAGCGCACTCGCGGGAGATACCTACGAGCAGTACTTC. Protein product: CASSALAGDTYEQYF.

This clone was seen repeatedly, ten times or more. The sample contains more than one DNA sequence encoding this CDR3. J is TRBJ2-4 and V is TRBV4-1, with D perhaps matching TRBD2 (6 bases). CDR1 and CDR2 from the germline V gene are MGHRA and YSYEKL. Trimming cost V 4 bases and J 1 base, with 14 bases left between them. The CDR3 has 16 residues. DNA of the CDR3: TGCGCCAGCAGCCCGGGGGTAGGGGATGCCAAAAACATTCAGTACTTC. Protein: CASSPGVGDAKNIQYF.

This clone was seen ten or more times. The chain couples TRBV2 to TRBJ2-5; perhaps TRBD2 as D (6 bases). The CDR3 covers 16 residues. Trimming removed 4 bases at V and 5 bases at J, with 20 bases between. CDR1 is SNHLY and CDR2 is FYNNEI in the germline V gene. Written as DNA, the CDR3 is TGTGCCAGCAGTGGACTGGACGGGGGAGTCGGGGAGACCCAGTACTTC. The encoded protein is CASSGLDGGVGETQYF.

In its sample, this clone was seen many times. The genes are TRBV5-6 and TRBJ2-3; TRBD2 matches at 8 bases. The CDR3 sequence is 14 residues long. Germline trimming cut 5 bases from V and 11 bases from J; bases unmatched to any gene: 13. Germline V gene data show CDR1 as SGHDT and CDR2 as YYEEEE. CDR3 region: CASRTSGSRARQYF. CDR3 nucleotide sequence: TGTGCCAGCAGAACTAGCGGTAGTAGAGCCCGGCAGTATTTT.

This clone ranks as medium-sized. The chain is built from TRBV6-1 and TRBJ1-4, with D hard to call. V was clipped by 10 bases and J by 5 bases, with 8 bases between them. CDR3 size: 11 residues. Germline CDR1 MNHNS, CDR2 SASEGT. DNA for the CDR3: TGTGCCACCCTGGACAATGAAAAACTGTTTTTT. It encodes CATLDNEKLFF.

This clone was counted many times. The chain has TRBV2 and TRBJ1-4; D unresolved. Trimming took off 1 base at V and 11 bases at J, with 17 bases between the two ends. In germline, CDR1 is SNHLY, CDR2 FYNNEI. CDR3 size: 15 residues. The CDR3 DNA is TGTGCCAGCAGTGAAGTCAAGGAGGGTGGCGGGAAACTGTTTTTT. Encoded protein: CASSEVKEGGGKLFF.

This clone was counted at least ten times. The chain uses TRBV20-1 and TRBJ1-3; D perhaps matches TRBD1 (5 bases). Germline V gene data show CDR1 as DFQATT and CDR2 as SNEGSKA (reference sequence). The CDR3 has 15 amino acids. The V and J ends lost 0 bases and 2 bases respectively, with 11 bases between them. CDR3 nucleotide sequence: TGCAGTGCTAGAGACGGTGACAGCGCTGGAAACACCATATATTTT. Translation gives CSARDGDSAGNTIYF.

This clone occurred many times. The V and J genes are TRBV11-3 and TRBJ2-3; TRBD1 matches at 8 bases. CDR1 SGHNT and CDR2 YENEEA come from the germline V gene. V was clipped by 5 bases and J by 3 bases; unmatched bases: 7. CDR3 length equals 15 residues. CDR3 amino acids: CASSQAGGSTDTQYF. The CDR3 nucleotides are TGTGCCAGCAGCCAAGCAGGGGGCTCGACAGATACGCAGTATTTT.

Regarding this clone: The sample carries other DNA sequences with the same CDR3. The V gene is TRBV11-2, the J gene TRBJ2-1; TRBD2 matches 10 bases. V lost 0 bases to trimming and J lost 7 bases; unmatched junction nucleotides: 9. Germline CDR1 and CDR2: SGHAT and FQNNGV. The CDR3 extends over 17 amino acids. The CDR3 nucleotides read TGTGCCAGCAGCTTAGATAGGCTAGCGGGAGTTGATAATGAGCAGTTCTTC. Translated, it gives CASSLDRLAGVDNEQFF.

This clone occurred many times. A much larger clone is a single base away; this may be a read error. Other nucleotide sequences from this sample produce the same CDR3. This chain joins TRBV25-1 and TRBJ1-4; D may be TRBD1 (5 bases). Germline-derived CDR1 and CDR2 are MGHDK and SYGVNS. Trimming stripped 5 bases from V and 4 bases from J, with 20 bases between. The CDR3 loop spans 17 amino acids. In DNA form, the CDR3 reads TGTGCCAGCAGTCTGGGGCCCCGCCAGGGAGATAATGAAAAACTGTTTTTT. Translating gives CASSLGPRQGDNEKLFF.

This clone was counted many times. This chain uses TRBV4-1 with TRBJ2-7, with 8 positions matching TRBD2. V lost 0 bases, J lost 3 bases, and 7 bases stayed unmatched. The germline V gene encodes CDR1 MGHRA and CDR2 YSYEKL. The CDR3 has 16 residues. The chain's CDR3 is CASSQDWREANYEQYF. CDR3 in DNA: TGCGCCAGCAGCCAAGATTGGCGGGAGGCTAACTACGAGCAGTACTTC.

This clone showed up just a few times. The missing conserved phenylalanine or tryptophan at the end of this CDR3 makes a read error likely. The chain is built from TRBV6-1 and TRBJ1-2, with 8 bases fitting TRBD1. The CDR3 covers 14 residues. Trimming at V came to 6 bases and at J to 7 bases, leaving 10 bases not matched to a gene. CDR1 and CDR2 from the germline V gene are MNHNS and SASEGT. CDR3 sequence reads: CASSSGQGGSGYTY. The CDR3 DNA reads TGTGCCAGCAGCAGCGGACAGGGCGGCAGTGGCTACACCTAC.

This clone has ten or more counts. The chain links TRBV7-3 to TRBJ2-5; the match to TRBD1 covers 7 bases. After removal of 0 bases from V and 5 bases from J, the junction contained 9 bases not matched to a gene. In germline, CDR1 is SGHTA, CDR2 FQGTGA. The CDR3 runs to 16 residues. The CDR3 DNA reads TGTGCCAGCAGCTTAACTTCCGCCAGGGGGTGGGAGACCCAGTACTTC. Encoded protein: CASSLTSARGWETQYF.

This clone is a singleton in its sample. The gene calls are TRBV11-3 and TRBJ2-1; TRBD2 matches 7 bases. Trimming at V came to 5 bases and at J to 4 bases, leaving 8 bases not matched to a gene. Germline CDR1 and CDR2: SGHNT and YENEEA. The CDR3 is made up of 15 amino acids. DNA for the CDR3: TGTGCCAGCAGCGTAGTAGCGGGTTCTTACAATGAGCAGTTCTTC. Residues: CASSVVAGSYNEQFF.

This clone has at least ten counts. The J gene is TRBJ1-6, the V gene TRBV18; D is unresolved. Germline assignment: CDR1 KGHSH and CDR2 LQKENI. Trimming shortened V by 10 bases and J by 6 bases, and 13 bases separated the two germline ends. This CDR3 region has 13 residues. This CDR3 reads CATNRGPNSPLHF. For the CDR3, the DNA is TGTGCCACCAATCGGGGTCCTAATTCACCCCTCCACTTT.

This clone has only a few counts. The J gene is TRBJ2-1, the V gene TRBV6-2 or TRBV6-3, with 7 bases identical to TRBD2. The CDR3 covers 17 residues. Germline trimming cut 7 bases from V and 3 bases from J; bases unmatched to any gene: 15. The germline V gene has CDR1 MNHEY and CDR2 SVGEGT. As DNA, the CDR3 is TGTGCCAGCATCTTAACCCCCCCTAGCGGATTCTACAATGAGCAGTTCTTC. Translating it yields CASILTPPSGFYNEQFF.

This clone was observed at least ten times. The chain carries TRBV18 and TRBJ1-5, with unresolved D. CDR1 is KGHSH and CDR2 is LQKENI in the germline V gene. The ends were cut back, 3 bases at V and 5 bases at J, with 14 bases in the middle. CDR3 length equals 15 residues. CDR3 protein: CASSPSGRDDQPQHF. The DNA for the CDR3 is TGTGCCAGCTCACCGTCGGGGAGGGATGATCAGCCCCAGCATTTT.

This clone was seen a handful of times. CDR3 in amino acids: CASRHYLAVGETQYF. CDR3 DNA sequence: TGTGCCAGCAGACATTACCTAGCGGTGGGGGAGACCCAGTACTTC. This chain links TRBV6-1 with TRBJ2-5; 7 bases are shared with TRBD2. Germline V CDR1 and CDR2: MNHNS, SASEGT. The CDR3 spans 15 residues. Germline trimming cut 6 bases from V and 5 bases from J; bases unmatched to any gene: 12.

This clone turned up a few times. The chain employs TRBV7-2 and TRBJ2-7; TRBD1 aligns across 8 bases. The CDR3 covers 14 residues. CDR1 is SGHTA and CDR2 is FQGNSA in the germline V gene. Trimming removed 5 bases from V and 6 bases from J; junction bases left unmatched: 9. CDR3 loop: CASSTRGQGGEQYF. CDR3 in DNA: TGTGCCAGCAGCACCCGAGGACAGGGTGGCGAGCAGTACTTC.

This chain uses TRBV5-4 with TRBJ2-7; possibly TRBD1 for D (6 bases). Per germline, CDR1 SGHNT and CDR2 YYREEE (reference sequence). V dropped 3 bases and J dropped 2 bases, with 15 bases sitting between them. The CDR3 consists of 15 residues. In nucleotides, the CDR3 is TGTGCCAGCAGCTACCCCGGGACAAACACCTACGAGCAGTACTTC. It is translated as CASSYPGTNTYEQYF. The full variable domain, in which reference TRBV5-4 and TRBJ2-7 provide the parts outside the CDR3, is ETGVTQSPTHLIKTRGQQVTLRCSSQSGHNTVSWYQQALGQGPQFIFQYYREEENGRGNFPPRFSGLQFPNYSSELNVNALELDDSALYLCASSYPGTNTYEQYFGPGTRLTVT.

To note about this clone: The junction differs from germline at one of its ends, possibly a read error. The V call is TRBV20-1, the J call TRBJ2-3, with TRBD2 matching 7 bases. CDR3 length: 16 amino acids. Germline lookup yields CDR1 DFQATT and CDR2 SNEGSKA (reference sequence). The CDR3 DNA follows: TGCAGTGCTTGGGGTGAGGAGCGGGGTACCACAAATACGCAGTATTTT. It specifies CSAWGEERGTTNTQYF.

A remark on this clone: This may come from a read error, since a much larger clone is one base off. The CDR3 DNA reads as TGTGCCTGGAGGGACCCCTGGACAGAGAACACTGAAGCTTTCTTT. Amino acid sequence: CAWRDPWTENTEAFF. The rearrangement links TRBV30 to TRBJ1-1; a weak D match, TRBD1 (6 bases). The CDR3 covers 15 residues. The V and J ends lost 3 bases and 1 base respectively, with 15 bases between them. The V gene's germline CDR1 is GTSNPN and CDR2 SVGIG (reference sequence).

This clone was seen only a few times. The chain uses TRBV6-2 or TRBV6-3 and TRBJ2-4; D tentatively fits TRBD1 or TRBD2 (5 bases each). Trimming stripped 0 bases from V and 9 bases from J, with 18 bases between. CDR3 length: 16 residues. Per the germline V gene, CDR1 is MNHEY and CDR2 is SVGEGT. The chain's CDR3 is CASSYSYPTAGSIQYF. For the CDR3, the DNA is TGTGCCAGCAGTTACTCTTACCCCACCGCAGGGAGCATTCAGTACTTC.

Many counts were recorded for this clone. The chain joins TRBV7-9 to TRBJ2-5; 7 bases are shared with TRBD1. CDR1 is SEHNR, CDR2 FQNEAQ, per germline (reference sequence). Trimming removed 4 bases from V and 5 bases from J; junction bases left unmatched: 13. The CDR3 consists of 16 residues. CDR3 sequence reads: CASSSGQVLRFETQYF. The CDR3 bases are TGTGCCAGCAGCTCCGGACAGGTCTTGAGATTCGAGACCCAGTACTTC.

Comment on this clone: A much larger clone lies a single base off, so this may be a read error. The rearrangement joins TRBV5-6 to TRBJ1-1, with D unresolved. This CDR3 is built from 12 residues. Germline V CDR1 and CDR2: SGHDT, YYEEEE. The V and J ends lost 5 bases and 0 bases respectively, with 5 bases between them. The CDR3 spells CASRAVNTEAFF. CDR3 bases: TGTGCCAGCAGAGCAGTGAACACTGAAGCTTTCTTT.

The chain recombines TRBV4-1 with TRBJ2-4; D uncertain. The CDR3 runs 18 residues. CDR1 is MGHRA, CDR2 YSYEKL, per germline. Trimming cost V 0 bases and J 2 bases, with 17 bases left between them. The CDR3 sequence: CASSQDRTDDSTKNIQYF. Here the CDR3 DNA reads TGCGCCAGCAGCCAAGACCGGACCGATGACTCTACCAAAAACATTCAGTACTTC.